The clone carrying this TCR beta chain has just a few counts. Its antigen remains unknown. The entry originates in a study of CD8 T cells in ankylosing spondylitis. Study-wide findings and caveats: Apparently characteristic of ankylosing spondylitis blood was a TCR beta motif (eight highly homologous variants).

Germline CDR1 and CDR2: MGHDK and SYGVNS. The CDR3 has 15 residues. Trimming removed 2 bases from V and 0 bases from J, with 10 bases in between. TCRdb reprocessed the 5' RACE reads via MiXCR and lists one record per CDR3 protein. The sample carries roughly 40,000 distinct CDR3 sequences, about 17% recorded once. The chain is built from TRBV25-1 and TRBJ1-1; D remains ambiguous. The sample comprised blood. The sequence came from a male donor with ankylosing spondylitis or in good health (not recorded which). CDR3 sequence (DNA): TGTGCCAGCAGTGAAAGGGCGGGGATGAACACTGAAGCTTTCTTT. As protein: CASSERAGMNTEAFF. Drawing the rest from reference TRBV25-1 and TRBJ1-1, the complete variable domain is EADIYQTPRYLVIGTGKKITLECSQTMGHDKMYWYQQDPGMELHLIHYSYGVNSTEKGDLSSESTVSRIRTEHFPLTLESARPSHTSQYLCASSERAGMNTEAFFGQGTRLTVV.